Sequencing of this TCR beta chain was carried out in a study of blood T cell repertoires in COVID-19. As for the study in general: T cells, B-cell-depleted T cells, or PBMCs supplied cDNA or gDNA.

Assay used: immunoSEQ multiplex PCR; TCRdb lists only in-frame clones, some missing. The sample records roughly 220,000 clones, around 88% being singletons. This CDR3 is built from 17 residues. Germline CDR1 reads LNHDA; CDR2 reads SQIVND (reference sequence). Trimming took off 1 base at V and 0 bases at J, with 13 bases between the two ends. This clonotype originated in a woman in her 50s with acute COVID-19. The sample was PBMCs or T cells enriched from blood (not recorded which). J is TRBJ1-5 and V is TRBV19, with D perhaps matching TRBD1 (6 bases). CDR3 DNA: TGTGCCAGTAGTATAGTAAGGACAGTATATAGCAATCAGCCCCAGCATTTT. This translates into CASSIVRTVYSNQPQHF.